This T cell receptor (beta chain) was obtained from a study of T cell responses to AZD1222 COVID-19 vaccine. Study-wide results and limits: The sample set comprised mostly white British donors with more females, and clonal diversity was possibly underestimated.

Second-dose recipients at about 4 or about 12 weeks were treated as one pooled group. Of note for this clone: Its antigen is undetermined.

Clones were read by immunoSEQ multiplex PCR, and TCRdb kept only the in-frame ones, dropping some. The table lists under 95,000 clones, roughly 88% of them singletons. CDR3 length equals 16 residues. Trimming cost V 0 bases and J 7 bases; bases outside gene matches: 10. CDR1 and CDR2 from the germline V gene are SGHDN and FVKESK. This sample comprised peripheral blood, obtained 28 days after the second AZD1222 dose. The chain carries TRBV14 and TRBJ1-1, with TRBD1 matching over 8 bases. The receptor comes from an adult who received the AZD1222 COVID-19 vaccine. This CDR3 reads CASSQEVWQGASEAFF. Written as DNA, the CDR3 is TGTGCCAGCAGCCAAGAAGTTTGGCAGGGGGCAAGTGAAGCTTTCTTT.